This is a list of T cell receptor beta chains from one sample in a study of blood T cell repertoires in COVID-19. The repertoire was sequenced with immunoSEQ multiplex PCR; TCRdb's copy has only in-frame clones and lacks some. The sample shows under 150,000 clones, about 80% of them seen only once. The source material was peripheral blood. The origin of the receptors is a human donor in a cohort sampled during active COVID-19. CDR3s include the opening cysteine and the closing phenylalanine or tryptophan. The order of the fields is clone size, J gene, D gene, V gene, CDR3 DNA, CDR3 protein. A D gene is named only where the DNA matches it firmly. Clone size, where shown, is once, few, many, or a class for clones that have expanded.

.	TRBJ2-5	TRBD1	TRBV19	TGTGCCAGCCTGGGACAGGGTCAAGAGACCCAGTACTTC	CASLGQGQETQYF
.	TRBJ1-2	TRBD1	TRBV5-4	TGTGCCAGCAGATTTCAGGGGGGTGCCTATGGCTACACCTTC	CASRFQGGAYGYTF
.	TRBJ2-7	.	TRBV6-5	TGTGCCAGCAGTTACGGTACAGGGCCCAACGAGCAGTACTTC	CASSYGTGPNEQYF
.	TRBJ2-4	.	TRBV29-1	TGCAGCGTTGAAGAGGGGGGGCGGAACATTCAGTACTTC	CSVEEGGRNIQYF
.	TRBJ1-2	TRBD1	TRBV28	TGTGCCAGCAGTTCTACGACCGGGACAGGATTTCGCCGAGGGGGCTACACCTTC	CASSSTTGTGFRRGGYTF
.	TRBJ2-3	.	TRBV12-3/TRBV12-4	TGTGCCAGCTCCCCGAGCACAGATACGCAGTATTTT	CASSPSTDTQYF
.	TRBJ2-5	.	TRBV7-9	TGTGCCAGCAGCTTAGGACAGGTGGAGACCCAGTACTTC	CASSLGQVETQYF
.	TRBJ1-4	.	TRBV28	TGTGCCAGCACCCCGGACAGCGTTAATGAAAAACTGTTTTTT	CASTPDSVNEKLFF
.	TRBJ1-1	.	TRBV28	TGTGCCAGCCTACAGGGTTTTAGCTCTGAAGCTTTCTTT	CASLQGFSSEAFF
.	TRBJ1-2	.	TRBV28	TGTGCCAGCAGTTTATTCTCAGCGACAGGCCCCTATGGCTACACCTTC	CASSLFSATGPYGYTF
few	TRBJ1-5	TRBD1	TRBV6-5	TGTGCCAGCAGGACAGGGGGCGGGAATCAGCCCCAGCATTTT	CASRTGGGNQPQHF
.	TRBJ2-5	.	TRBV7-2	TGTGCCAGCAGCGCCACACAGGGATCTGGGACCCAGTACTTC	CASSATQGSGTQYF
.	TRBJ2-1	.	TRBV7-2	TGTGCCAGCAGCCGGAAGGGAGTACCATACAATGAGCAGTTCTTC	CASSRKGVPYNEQFF
.	TRBJ2-2	TRBD1	TRBV5-1	TGCGCCAGCAGCACACAGGGGGCGCTGACCGGGGAGCTGTTTTTT	CASSTQGALTGELFF
once	TRBJ2-3	.	TRBV28	TGTGCCAGCAGTTTAGATGGGAGAACAGATACGCAGTATTTT	CASSLDGRTDTQYF
.	TRBJ2-1	TRBD1	TRBV3-1/TRBV3-2	TGTGCCAGCAGCCATACAGGGGCTGTTAGGAATGAGCAGTTCTTC	CASSHTGAVRNEQFF
.	TRBJ2-3	TRBD2	TRBV4-2	TGTGCCAGCAGCCAAGCGAGGCTAGCGGATGTCACAGATACGCAGTATTTT	CASSQARLADVTDTQYF
.	TRBJ2-3	.	TRBV24-1	TGTGCCACCAGTGATTTTAGTGGCACAGATACGCAGTATTTT	CATSDFSGTDTQYF
.	TRBJ2-1	TRBD1	TRBV11-3	TGTGCCAGCAGTCGTGGACAGGCGGGCGACGAGCAGTTCTTC	CASSRGQAGDEQFF
.	TRBJ2-4	TRBD2	TRBV4-3	TGCGCCAGCAGCCAAGATCTTAGAATAGCGGGGGGCCGGGCCACGCATCAGTACTTC	CASSQDLRIAGGRATHQYF
.	TRBJ2-5	TRBD1	TRBV24-1	TGTGCCACCTCACAAGGAGGGACAGGTGATACCCAGTACTTC	CATSQGGTGDTQYF
.	TRBJ2-7	.	TRBV5-1	TGCGCCAGCAGCGGGGACGCGGGGTACGAGCAGTACTTC	CASSGDAGYEQYF
.	TRBJ1-4	.	TRBV28	TGTGCCAGCAGCCGCTTGAGGGGGACTAATGAAAAACTGTTTTTT	CASSRLRGTNEKLFF
.	TRBJ1-1	TRBD1	TRBV28	TGTGCCAGCAGTTCTCGGACAGGGGTGGGTGAAGCTTTCTTT	CASSSRTGVGEAFF
.	TRBJ2-2	.	TRBV7-8	TGTGCCAGCAGCTTCGACAGGAACACCGGGGAGCTGTTTTTT	CASSFDRNTGELFF
.	TRBJ2-7	.	TRBV23-1	TGCGCCAGCAGTCAACGTGGGGACTTAACTTCCCCATCCGAGCAGTACTTC	CASSQRGDLTSPSEQYF
.	TRBJ1-1	TRBD1	TRBV19	TGTGCCAGTAGTTCACGACAGGGCCCGTATGAAGCTTTCTTT	CASSSRQGPYEAFF
.	TRBJ1-5	TRBD1	TRBV6-1	TGTGCCAGCAGTGAATCCGAGACAGGGGGGCAACAGCCCCAGCATTTT	CASSESETGGQQPQHF
.	TRBJ2-7	TRBD1	TRBV18	TGTGCCAGCTCACAGGACAGGGTTATCAACGAGCAGTACTTC	CASSQDRVINEQYF
.	TRBJ2-7	.	TRBV9	TGTGCCAGCAGCGTAGGAACAGGGAATACCTACGAGCAGTACTTC	CASSVGTGNTYEQYF
.	TRBJ1-2	TRBD1	TRBV3-1/TRBV3-2	TGTGCCAGCAGCCCAGTTCCCGGACAGGGTGGCTACACCTTC	CASSPVPGQGGYTF
.	TRBJ2-1	TRBD2	TRBV4-1	TGCGCCAGCAGCCAAGAGCTGGGGGGGTTAACCTACAATGAGCAGTTCTTC	CASSQELGGLTYNEQFF
.	TRBJ1-6	TRBD1	TRBV14	TGTGCCAGCAGCCCGAGGACAGGGCTCTTAGGGTCACCCCTCCACTTT	CASSPRTGLLGSPLHF
.	TRBJ2-1	.	TRBV27	TGTGCCAGCAGTCCTCAGTACCCCTACAATGAGCAGTTCTTC	CASSPQYPYNEQFF
.	TRBJ2-5	TRBD1	TRBV19	TGTGCCAGTAGTCCCGAGGGGGCAAGAGAGACCCAGTACTTC	CASSPEGARETQYF
.	TRBJ2-2	TRBD1	TRBV4-1	TGCGCCAGCAGCCGCCAATTCGGACAGGGGGAAACCGGGGAGCTGTTTTTT	CASSRQFGQGETGELFF
.	TRBJ2-1	TRBD1	TRBV6-5	TGTGCCAGCAGACCGACAGGGGACGTATACAATGAGCAGTTCTTC	CASRPTGDVYNEQFF
many	TRBJ2-7	.	TRBV28	TGTGCCAGCGGGATGCAGGGGACCCGCTACGAGCAGTACTTC	CASGMQGTRYEQYF
.	TRBJ2-2	TRBD2	TRBV6-5	TGTGCCAGCAGTTCCTTAACGGGAGGAAAAACCGGGGAGCTGTTTTTT	CASSSLTGGKTGELFF
.	TRBJ2-5	TRBD2	TRBV7-2	TGTGCCAGCAGCTTAGGTCTAGCGGCCCTCCTCGAAGAGACCCAGTACTTC	CASSLGLAALLEETQYF
few	TRBJ2-3	.	TRBV21-1	TGTGCCAGCAGCATTCGGCGGCCTAGCGTTGGGGTTGACACAGATACGCAGTATTTT	CASSIRRPSVGVDTDTQYF